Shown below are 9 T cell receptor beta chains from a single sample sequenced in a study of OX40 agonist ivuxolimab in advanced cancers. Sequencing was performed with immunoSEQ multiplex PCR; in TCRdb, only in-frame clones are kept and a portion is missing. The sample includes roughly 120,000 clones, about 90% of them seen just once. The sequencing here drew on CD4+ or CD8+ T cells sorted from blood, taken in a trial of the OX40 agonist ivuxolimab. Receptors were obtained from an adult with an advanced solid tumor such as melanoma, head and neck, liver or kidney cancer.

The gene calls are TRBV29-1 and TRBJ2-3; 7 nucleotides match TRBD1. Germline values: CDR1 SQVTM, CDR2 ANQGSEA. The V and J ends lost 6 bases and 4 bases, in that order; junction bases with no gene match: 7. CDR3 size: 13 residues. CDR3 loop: CSVRDRGADTQYF. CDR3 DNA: TGCAGCGTCAGGGACAGAGGAGCAGATACGCAGTATTTT.

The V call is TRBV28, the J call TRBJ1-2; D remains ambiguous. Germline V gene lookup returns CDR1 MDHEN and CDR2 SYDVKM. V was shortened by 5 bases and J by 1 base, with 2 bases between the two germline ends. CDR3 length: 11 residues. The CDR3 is CASSDNYGYTF. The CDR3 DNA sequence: TGTGCCAGCAGTGATAACTATGGCTACACCTTC.

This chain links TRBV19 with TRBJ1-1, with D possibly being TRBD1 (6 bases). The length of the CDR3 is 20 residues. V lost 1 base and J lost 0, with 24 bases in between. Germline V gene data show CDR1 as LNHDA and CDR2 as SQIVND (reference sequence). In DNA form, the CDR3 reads TGTGCCAGTAGTATAGGACCGCAGGTGGGGGCGATCTCCCTGAACACTGAAGCTTTCTTT. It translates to CASSIGPQVGAISLNTEAFF.

This CDR3 reads CASRPDTSSTDTQYF. The CDR3 DNA follows: TGTGCCAGCAGACCAGACACCTCTAGCACAGATACGCAGTATTTT. This chain uses TRBV6-1 with TRBJ2-3; D is unresolved. Germline loops: CDR1 MNHNS, CDR2 SASEGT. Trimming took 6 bases from V and 0 from J, leaving 13 bases between them. The CDR3 has 15 amino acids.

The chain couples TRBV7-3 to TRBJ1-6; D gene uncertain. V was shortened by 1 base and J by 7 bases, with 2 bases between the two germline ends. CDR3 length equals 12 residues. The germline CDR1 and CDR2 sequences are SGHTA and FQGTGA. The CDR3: CASSLNNSPLHF. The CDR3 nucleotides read TGTGCCAGCAGCTTAAACAATTCACCCCTCCACTTT.

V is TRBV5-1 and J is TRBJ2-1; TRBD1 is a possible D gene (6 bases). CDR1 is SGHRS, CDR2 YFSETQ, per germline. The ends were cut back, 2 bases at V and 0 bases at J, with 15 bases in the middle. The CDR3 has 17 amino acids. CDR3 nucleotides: TGCGCCAGCAGCTTTAGAACAGGACAGAGCTCCTACAATGAGCAGTTCTTC. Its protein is CASSFRTGQSSYNEQFF. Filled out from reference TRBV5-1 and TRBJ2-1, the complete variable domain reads KAGVTQTPRYLIKTRGQQVTLSCSPISGHRSVSWYQQTPGQGLQFLFEYFSETQRNKGNFPGRFSGRQFSNSRSEMNVSTLELGDSALYLCASSFRTGQSSYNEQFFGPGTRLTVL.

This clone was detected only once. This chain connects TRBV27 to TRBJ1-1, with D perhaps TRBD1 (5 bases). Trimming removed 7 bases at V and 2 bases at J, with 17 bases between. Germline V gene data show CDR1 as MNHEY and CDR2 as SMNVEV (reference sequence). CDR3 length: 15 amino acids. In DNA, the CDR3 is TGTGCCAGCACCTCGCTTAAGGGGAGTAACACTGAAGCTTTCTTT. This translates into CASTSLKGSNTEAFF.

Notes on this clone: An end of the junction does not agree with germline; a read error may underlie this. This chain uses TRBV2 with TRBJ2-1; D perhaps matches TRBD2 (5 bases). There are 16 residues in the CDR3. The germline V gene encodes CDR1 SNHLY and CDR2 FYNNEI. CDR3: CASREAASSSYNEQFF. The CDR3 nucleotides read TGTGCCAGCAGGGAAGCGGCCTCGAGCTCCTACAATGAGCAGTTCTTC.

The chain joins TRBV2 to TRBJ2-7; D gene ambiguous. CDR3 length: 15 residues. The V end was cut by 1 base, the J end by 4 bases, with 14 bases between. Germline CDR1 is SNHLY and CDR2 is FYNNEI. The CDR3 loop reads CASSEGPGEQYEQYF. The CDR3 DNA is TGTGCCAGCAGTGAAGGGCCAGGAGAACAGTACGAGCAGTACTTC.